Listed below are T cell receptor beta chains from one sample, sequenced in a study of OX40 agonist ivuxolimab in advanced cancers. The protocol was immunoSEQ multiplex PCR, while the TCRdb copy is restricted to in-frame clones and leaves out a portion. The table records some 22,000 clones, approximately 80% of them present only once. The sequencing used CD4+ or CD8+ T cells sorted from blood, collected in a trial of the OX40 agonist ivuxolimab. These receptors came from an adult with an advanced solid tumor such as melanoma, head and neck, liver or kidney cancer. Each CDR3 is given with its conserved first and last residue. The order of the fields is clone size, J gene, D gene, V gene, CDR3 DNA, CDR3 protein. D genes are given only for firm matches. Only part of the rows carry a size: once, few, many, or a class if the clone is expanded.

size: once
J: TRBJ2-5
D: NA
V: TRBV27
DNA: TGTGCCAGCAGTATTAGGGGGGCTTTAAGTTTACAAGAGACCCAGTACTTC
CDR3: CASSIRGALSLQETQYF

size: NA
J: TRBJ1-2
D: NA
V: TRBV7-9
DNA: TGTGCCAGCAGCCACTCGAGCCCCAAGGGCTTGGGGGACTATGGCTACACCTTC
CDR3: CASSHSSPKGLGDYGYTF

size: NA
J: TRBJ1-1
D: TRBD1
V: TRBV6-6
DNA: TGTGCCAGCACTAACCTGGACAGGGGGATGAACACTGAAGCTTTCTTT
CDR3: CASTNLDRGMNTEAFF

size: NA
J: TRBJ2-2
D: NA
V: TRBV5-1
DNA: TGCGCCAGCAGCTTGGCGGGCAGGGAGCTGTTTTTT
CDR3: CASSLAGRELFF

size: NA
J: TRBJ2-3
D: TRBD1
V: TRBV5-1
DNA: TGCGCCAGCAGCTGGGGACAGGGGCGCACAGATACGCAGTATTTT
CDR3: CASSWGQGRTDTQYF

size: NA
J: TRBJ1-1
D: TRBD1
V: TRBV7-9
DNA: TGTGCCAGCAGCCCCGGACAGGAGAACACTGAAGCTTTCTTT
CDR3: CASSPGQENTEAFF

size: NA
J: TRBJ2-1
D: TRBD2
V: TRBV10-1
DNA: TGCGCCAGCAGTGACTCTACTAGCGGGAGATCCTACAATGAGCAGTTCTTC
CDR3: CASSDSTSGRSYNEQFF

size: NA
J: TRBJ2-7
D: TRBD2
V: TRBV11-2
DNA: TGTGCCAGCAGCTCCTTTGGACTAGCGGGCTCCTACGAGCAGTACTTC
CDR3: CASSSFGLAGSYEQYF

size: NA
J: TRBJ2-1
D: NA
V: TRBV9
DNA: TGTGCCAGCAGCGTAGGGTCGGCCATTGTTGAGCAGTTCTTC
CDR3: CASSVGSAIVEQFF

size: NA
J: TRBJ2-2
D: NA
V: TRBV7-9
DNA: TGTGCCAGCAGCTTAGGTCAGCAGCGGGAGCTGTTTTTT
CDR3: CASSLGQQRELFF

size: NA
J: TRBJ2-1
D: NA
V: TRBV6-1
DNA: TGTGCCAGCAGTGAGATTGAGCAGTTCTTC
CDR3: CASSEIEQFF

size: NA
J: TRBJ1-5
D: NA
V: TRBV7-9
DNA: TGTGCCAGCAGCACTAGCTACAATCAGCCCCAGCATTTT
CDR3: CASSTSYNQPQHF

size: NA
J: TRBJ2-1
D: NA
V: TRBV19
DNA: TGTGCCAGTAGTCCCGAGGGCAGGGTCGCCTACAATGAGCAGTTCTTC
CDR3: CASSPEGRVAYNEQFF

size: NA
J: TRBJ2-1
D: NA
V: TRBV28
DNA: TGTGCCAGCAGTTTATCCGGCAGATCCTACAATGAGCAGTTCTTC
CDR3: CASSLSGRSYNEQFF

size: NA
J: TRBJ2-7
D: NA
V: TRBV28
DNA: TGTGCCAGTAGTAGACCGGTAAACTACGAGCAGTACTTC
CDR3: CASSRPVNYEQYF

size: NA
J: TRBJ2-1
D: TRBD2
V: TRBV5-4
DNA: TGTGCCAGCAGCTTGGGTGAGGGACTAGCGGGCGCCTTCTCCTACAATGAGCAGTTCTTC
CDR3: CASSLGEGLAGAFSYNEQFF

size: NA
J: TRBJ2-1
D: NA
V: TRBV4-1
DNA: TGCGCCAGCAGCCAAGATCGGACTTTAGGGAATGAGCAGTTCTTC
CDR3: CASSQDRTLGNEQFF

size: NA
J: TRBJ2-1
D: NA
V: TRBV28
DNA: TGTGCCAGCAGTTTGGGGCGGTTCGGGAGTGGCTATGAGCAGTTCTTC
CDR3: CASSLGRFGSGYEQFF

size: NA
J: TRBJ2-7
D: NA
V: TRBV7-9
DNA: TGTGCCAGCAGCCCCCCCGGCGGGTCCTCCTACGAGCAGTACTTC
CDR3: CASSPPGGSSYEQYF

size: NA
J: TRBJ2-1
D: TRBD2
V: TRBV4-1
DNA: TGCGCCAGCAGCCAAGATGAGACGGGAGGGCCAAACAATGAGCAGTTCTTC
CDR3: CASSQDETGGPNNEQFF

size: NA
J: TRBJ2-1
D: TRBD1
V: TRBV5-1
DNA: TGCGCCAGCAGTTATCGAAGGACAGGGGGAGGCAATGAGCAGTTCTTC
CDR3: CASSYRRTGGGNEQFF

size: NA
J: TRBJ2-3
D: TRBD1
V: TRBV11-2
DNA: TGTGCCAGCAGCTTTGCAGGGGGCTCAGATACGCAGTATTTT
CDR3: CASSFAGGSDTQYF

size: NA
J: TRBJ1-2
D: NA
V: TRBV7-2
DNA: TGTGCCAGCAGCCGAGAGCGCAGGGCCTCATATGGCTACACCTTC
CDR3: CASSRERRASYGYTF

size: few
J: TRBJ2-1
D: NA
V: TRBV7-9
DNA: TGTGCCAGCAGCTTAGTGGGCGGGGACTACAATGAGCAGTTCTTC
CDR3: CASSLVGGDYNEQFF

size: NA
J: TRBJ2-7
D: NA
V: TRBV5-6
DNA: TGTGCCAGCAGCTTGGTAGGGGCCGGCGAGCAGTACTTC
CDR3: CASSLVGAGEQYF

size: NA
J: TRBJ2-5
D: NA
V: TRBV6-6
DNA: TGTGCCAGCACCCCGTCCATCCAAGAGACCCAGTACTTC
CDR3: CASTPSIQETQYF

size: NA
J: TRBJ2-7
D: TRBD2
V: TRBV7-9
DNA: TGTGCCAGCAGCCCGGGACTAGCGGGCACCTACGAGCAGTACTTC
CDR3: CASSPGLAGTYEQYF

size: NA
J: TRBJ2-2
D: NA
V: TRBV5-1
DNA: TGCGCCAGCAGCTCCTGGCCGGGAGTGCGGACCGGGGAGCTGTTTTTT
CDR3: CASSSWPGVRTGELFF

size: medium-sized
J: TRBJ2-1
D: NA
V: TRBV5-5
DNA: TGTGCCAGCAGCTTGTTTCAGGGCAATGAGCAGTTCTTC
CDR3: CASSLFQGNEQFF

size: few
J: TRBJ2-3
D: NA
V: TRBV5-8
DNA: TGTGCCAGCAGCCGCGGTGGAGATACGCAGTATTTT
CDR3: CASSRGGDTQYF

size: NA
J: TRBJ2-7
D: TRBD1
V: TRBV2
DNA: TGTGCCAGCAAGGGGGACAGGTCCTACGAGCAGTACTTC
CDR3: CASKGDRSYEQYF

size: NA
J: TRBJ2-1
D: NA
V: TRBV9
DNA: TGTGCCAGCAGCGTAGCTACGGCGGGGACCAATGAGCAGTTCTTC
CDR3: CASSVATAGTNEQFF

size: NA
J: TRBJ2-7
D: NA
V: TRBV7-9
DNA: TGTGCCAGCAGCTTAGGTGCGGCCGAGCAGTACTTC
CDR3: CASSLGAAEQYF

size: NA
J: TRBJ1-6
D: TRBD1
V: TRBV6-6
DNA: TGTGCCAGCAGCACAACGATGACAGGGTCTTATTCACCCCTCCACTTT
CDR3: CASSTTMTGSYSPLHF

size: few
J: TRBJ1-3
D: TRBD1
V: TRBV27
DNA: TGTGCCAGCAGTTTTTCGGACAGGGGGATTGGAAACACCATATATTTT
CDR3: CASSFSDRGIGNTIYF

size: NA
J: TRBJ2-2
D: TRBD2
V: TRBV6-1
DNA: TGTGCCAGCAGTGGCCGACTAGCGGAGCTCACCGGGGAGCTGTTTTTT
CDR3: CASSGRLAELTGELFF

size: NA
J: TRBJ2-1
D: TRBD2
V: TRBV5-6
DNA: TGTGCCAGCAGCTTGGCCGGTAGCGGGAGGCTTGATGAGCAGTTCTTC
CDR3: CASSLAGSGRLDEQFF

size: NA
J: TRBJ2-5
D: NA
V: TRBV6-1
DNA: TGTGCCAGCAGTGGCTCCCAAGGGACCACCCAAGAGACCCAGTACTTC
CDR3: CASSGSQGTTQETQYF

size: NA
J: TRBJ1-3
D: TRBD1
V: TRBV6-4
DNA: TGTGCCAGCAGTGACAGCGTTGGACAGGGGACCTTCTCTGGAAACACCATATATTTT
CDR3: CASSDSVGQGTFSGNTIYF

size: NA
J: TRBJ2-7
D: NA
V: TRBV9
DNA: TGTGCCAGCAGCGTGAGTGGCGGCGAGCAGTACTTC
CDR3: CASSVSGGEQYF

size: medium-sized
J: TRBJ1-1
D: NA
V: TRBV5-1
DNA: TGCGCCAGCAGCTTGGCCGGGGGGTACACTGAAGCTTTCTTT
CDR3: CASSLAGGYTEAFF

size: NA
J: TRBJ1-2
D: TRBD1
V: TRBV7-6
DNA: TGTGCCAGCAGCTTTAGACAGGGGGACTATGGCTACACCTTC
CDR3: CASSFRQGDYGYTF

size: NA
J: TRBJ2-6
D: NA
V: TRBV29-1
DNA: TGCAGCGTTGAAGTCGGAAAGGTTTCTATTGGGGCCAACGTCCTGACTTTC
CDR3: CSVEVGKVSIGANVLTF

size: few
J: TRBJ2-7
D: NA
V: TRBV27
DNA: TGTGCCAGCAGTTTAATAGCAGGGGCCTACGAGCAGTACTTC
CDR3: CASSLIAGAYEQYF

size: NA
J: TRBJ2-2
D: NA
V: TRBV7-9
DNA: TGTGCCACCTCTGGGGTGGGGGAGCTGTTTTTT
CDR3: CATSGVGELFF

size: NA
J: TRBJ1-1
D: NA
V: TRBV7-9
DNA: TGTGCCAGCAGCTTACAGAAGAACACTGAAGCTTTCTTT
CDR3: CASSLQKNTEAFF

size: NA
J: TRBJ1-4
D: NA
V: TRBV7-9
DNA: TGTGCCAGCAGCTTTGGCGGGGGCACTGCTAATGAAAAACTGTTTTTT
CDR3: CASSFGGGTANEKLFF

size: NA
J: TRBJ2-2
D: TRBD2
V: TRBV7-9
DNA: TGTGCCAGCAGATTAGGTCTAGCGGGAGTTAGCACCGGGGAGCTGTTTTTT
CDR3: CASRLGLAGVSTGELFF

size: once
J: TRBJ1-5
D: NA
V: TRBV7-8
DNA: TGTGCCAGCAGCCCTTGGGGGGGCAATCAGCCCCAGCATTTT
CDR3: CASSPWGGNQPQHF